Below are 29 T cell receptor beta chains sequenced from a single sample in a study of STAT5B mutations in CD4+ large granular lymphocyte leukemia. Profiling relied on immunoSEQ multiplex PCR, and the TCRdb table lists in-frame clones only, not all of them. The table has about 36,000 clones, 70% to 80% seen once. Sequencing was carried out using CD4+ T cells from blood buffy coats. Receptor source: a human donor in good health.

This rearrangement joins TRBV21-1 to TRBJ1-6; the table's D call TRBD1 went unverified against the DNA. TRBV21-1 is designated a pseudogene. This CDR3 has 15 amino acids. Here the CDR3 reads CASSNLRGGNSPLHF. DNA for the CDR3: TGTGCCAGCAGCAACCTAAGGGGCGGAAATTCACCCCTCCACTTT.

The CDR3 nucleotides read TGCGCCAGCAGCCAAGAGGGCGCAAGACCCCAGTACTTC. Translated, it gives CASSQEGARPQYF. V usage is TRBV4-1 and J usage is TRBJ2-5; unclear D gene. V was trimmed by 0 bases and J by 9 bases, leaving 11 bases between them. From germline, CDR1 is MGHRA and CDR2 YSYEKL. The CDR3 consists of 13 residues.

The V gene is TRBV7-3, the J gene TRBJ1-2; possible D gene TRBD1, 6 bases. V was pared by 2 bases and J by 6 bases, with 10 bases between. This CDR3 is 13 amino acids long. Germline-derived CDR1 and CDR2 are SGHTA and FQGTGA. The CDR3: CASSLGGGDGYTF. DNA for the CDR3: TGTGCCAGCAGCTTAGGGGGGGGCGATGGCTACACCTTC.

This chain links TRBV21-1 with TRBJ2-7; the table's D gene call, TRBD1, was not cross checked with the DNA. TRBV21-1 is deemed a pseudogene. CDR3 size: 17 residues. DNA for the CDR3: TGTGCCAGCAGCAAAGTGGTGGCCGGGACAGCCTCCTACGAGCAGTACTTC. This gives the protein CASSKVVAGTASYEQYF.

The chain uses TRBV7-2 and TRBJ2-2; D is unresolved. Germline V gene lookup returns CDR1 SGHTA and CDR2 FQGNSA. Trimming removed 5 bases from V and 6 bases from J, with 7 bases in between. CDR3 length: 12 residues. The CDR3 is CASSKGAGELFF. The CDR3 DNA reads as TGTGCCAGCAGCAAGGGTGCCGGGGAGCTGTTTTTT. Filled out from reference TRBV7-2 and TRBJ2-2, the complete variable domain reads GAGVSQSPSNKVTEKGKDVELRCDPISGHTALYWYRQSLGQGLEFLIYFQGNSAPDKSGLPSDRFSAERTGGSVSTLTIQRTQQEDSAVYLCASSKGAGELFFGEGSRLTVL.

The V call is TRBV14, the J call TRBJ2-7, with 7 positions matching TRBD1. The CDR3 totals 15 residues. Germline lookup yields CDR1 SGHDN and CDR2 FVKESK. The trim removed 4 bases at V and 0 bases at J, leaving 6 bases unmatched. The CDR3 sequence: CASSPVDRLSYEQYF. CDR3 DNA: TGTGCCAGCAGCCCCGTGGACAGGCTCTCCTACGAGCAGTACTTC.

The V call is TRBV5-1, the J call TRBJ2-3; unclear D gene. This CDR3 is built from 13 residues. With 3 bases removed from V and 3 bases from J, the gap between germline ends came to 8 bases. CDR1 and CDR2 (germline): SGHRS, YFSETQ. The CDR3 DNA reads as TGCGCCAGCAGCTCAGCTGTGACAGATACGCAGTATTTT. Its protein product is CASSSAVTDTQYF.

This clone was counted a single time. The J gene is TRBJ2-3, the V gene TRBV6-1, with D perhaps matching TRBD2 (6 bases). V lost 0 bases and J 2 bases, leaving 18 bases between the germline ends. The CDR3 is made up of 18 amino acids. CDR1 and CDR2 (germline): MNHNS, SASEGT. In nucleotides, the CDR3 is TGTGCCAGCAGTGAAGCGCTTCTGGGGGGTCTTTTCACAGATACGCAGTATTTT. Amino acids: CASSEALLGGLFTDTQYF.

This chain connects TRBV5-6 to TRBJ2-5; 8 positions match TRBD2. Germline lookup yields CDR1 SGHDT and CDR2 YYEEEE. Trimming removed 3 bases from V and 4 bases from J; junction bases left unmatched: 5. The CDR3 totals 14 residues. CDR3 in amino acids: CASSSTSEGETQYF. For the CDR3, the DNA is TGTGCCAGCAGCTCGACTAGCGAAGGAGAGACCCAGTACTTC.

The V call is TRBV27, the J call TRBJ2-7; D unclear. Germline lookup yields CDR1 MNHEY and CDR2 SMNVEV (reference sequence). The CDR3 covers 12 residues. Trimming left V 5 bases short and J 4 bases short, with 9 bases between. CDR3 nucleotide sequence: TGTGCCAGCAGTGATTATAGATACGAGCAGTACTTC. It is translated as CASSDYRYEQYF.

The gene calls are TRBV7-2 and TRBJ2-7; tentatively, D is TRBD2 (6 bases). CDR1 and CDR2 (germline): SGHTA, FQGNSA. There are 18 residues in the CDR3. The V end was cut by 6 bases, the J end by 1 base, with 25 bases between. The CDR3 bases are TGTGCCAGCAGTCTCCCAGTCCAGACGGGAGCTATTTCCTACGAGCAGTACTTC. It encodes CASSLPVQTGAISYEQYF.

The chain combines TRBV6-1 with TRBJ1-2; D is possibly TRBD1 (5 bases). The germline gives CDR1 MNHNS, CDR2 SASEGT. The V end lost 3 bases, the J end lost 5 bases, and 13 bases lay between the germline ends. CDR3 size: 14 residues. In nucleotides, the CDR3 is TGTGCCAGCAGTGACTTGACAGCCTTGTATGGCTACACCTTC. Translation gives CASSDLTALYGYTF.

This clone appeared a single time. The rearrangement links TRBV5-1 to TRBJ1-3; the D gene is possibly TRBD1 (6 bases). The CDR3 has 14 residues. V was clipped by 3 bases and J by 0 bases, with 7 bases between them. CDR1 and CDR2 from the germline V gene are SGHRS and YFSETQ. The CDR3 here is CASSSDSSGNTIYF. The CDR3 coding sequence is TGCGCCAGCAGCTCGGACAGCTCTGGAAACACCATATATTTT. The full variable domain, rest sourced from reference TRBV5-1 and TRBJ1-3, is KAGVTQTPRYLIKTRGQQVTLSCSPISGHRSVSWYQQTPGQGLQFLFEYFSETQRNKGNFPGRFSGRQFSNSRSEMNVSTLELGDSALYLCASSSDSSGNTIYFGEGSWLTVV.

This chain uses TRBV25-1 with TRBJ2-7; 7 positions agree with TRBD2. The CDR3 is 16 residues long. Per germline, CDR1 MGHDK and CDR2 SYGVNS. The V gene end was trimmed by 1 base and the J gene end by 0 bases; junction bases not matched to a gene: 6. As DNA, the CDR3 is TGTGCCAGCAGTGAATCATCCCTAGCGGACTCCTACGAGCAGTACTTC. It translates to CASSESSLADSYEQYF.

This clone was seen only a few times. The chain combines TRBV6-5 with TRBJ2-7; the D gene is possibly TRBD1 (6 bases). The CDR3 totals 14 residues. Trimming shortened V by 0 bases and J by 3 bases, and 9 bases separated the two germline ends. Germline CDR1 MNHEY, CDR2 SVGAGI. This CDR3 reads CASSYSAGDYEQYF. Written as DNA, the CDR3 is TGTGCCAGCAGTTACTCGGCAGGGGACTACGAGCAGTACTTC.

This clone showed up just a few times. The chain is built from TRBV5-1 and TRBJ1-1; D perhaps matches TRBD1 (5 bases). The germline V gene encodes CDR1 SGHRS and CDR2 YFSETQ. Trimming shortened V by 5 bases and J by 1 base, and 12 bases separated the two germline ends. The CDR3 length is 14 residues. The CDR3 loop is CASRPGEENTEAFF. The CDR3 DNA reads as TGCGCCAGCAGACCGGGGGAGGAGAACACTGAAGCTTTCTTT.

This chain links TRBV10-3 with TRBJ2-7; 9 bases match TRBD1. The CDR3 totals 14 residues. Germline-derived CDR1 and CDR2 are ENHRY and SYGVKD. The J segment lost 0 bases and the V segment lost 4 bases, leaving 1 base of the junction unmatched. CDR3 in DNA: TGTGCCATCAGTGCGGGACAGGGCTCCTACGAGCAGTACTTC. Protein: CAISAGQGSYEQYF.

The V call is TRBV5-6, the J call TRBJ1-1, with 7 positions matching TRBD1. There are 16 residues in the CDR3. Germline V gene lookup returns CDR1 SGHDT and CDR2 YYEEEE. The J segment lost 4 bases and the V segment lost 2 bases, leaving 11 bases of the junction unmatched. CDR3 loop: CASSFRPQGLFTEAFF. The CDR3 nucleotides are TGTGCCAGCAGCTTCCGGCCACAGGGGTTGTTCACTGAAGCTTTCTTT. The complete variable domain, with remaining parts taken from reference TRBV5-6 and TRBJ1-1, reads DAGVTQSPTHLIKTRGQQVTLRCSPKSGHDTVSWYQQALGQGPQFIFQYYEEEERQRGNFPDRFSGHQFPNYSSELNVNALLLGDSALYLCASSFRPQGLFTEAFFGQGTRLTVV.

The CDR3, as DNA: TGTGCCAGCAGCCCGACTTGGACGGGATCCTACGAGCAGTACTTC. Its translation is CASSPTWTGSYEQYF. This chain joins TRBV7-2 and TRBJ2-7; weak D call: TRBD2 (5 bases). CDR3 length equals 15 residues. In germline, CDR1 is SGHTA, CDR2 FQGNSA. Trimming cost V 5 bases and J 1 base, with 15 bases left between them. Full variable domain (outside the CDR3, taken from reference TRBV7-2 and TRBJ2-7): GAGVSQSPSNKVTEKGKDVELRCDPISGHTALYWYRQSLGQGLEFLIYFQGNSAPDKSGLPSDRFSAERTGGSVSTLTIQRTQQEDSAVYLCASSPTWTGSYEQYFGPGTRLTVT.

This clone was seen more than once but under ten times. The chain joins TRBV11-1 to TRBJ1-6, with a tentative D call TRBD1 (6 bases). V was pared by 5 bases and J by 7 bases, with 15 bases between. Germline values: CDR1 SGHAT, CDR2 FQDESV (reference sequence). This CDR3 is built from 15 residues. CDR3 sequence: CASSVKTGINSPLHF. CDR3 DNA sequence: TGTGCCAGCAGCGTGAAAACAGGGATAAATTCACCCCTCCACTTT.

The chain uses TRBV10-3 and TRBJ2-7; D is undetermined. Looked up from germline, CDR1 is ENHRY and CDR2 is SYGVKD. Trimming removed 3 bases at V and 0 bases at J, with 9 bases between. The CDR3 length is 14 residues. In DNA form, the CDR3 reads TGTGCCATCAGTGACAGGAGTAGCTCCTACGAGCAGTACTTC. It encodes CAISDRSSSYEQYF.

The gene calls are TRBV18 and TRBJ1-1; D is uncertain. Germline-derived CDR1 and CDR2 are KGHSH and LQKENI. The CDR3 has 18 residues. V was clipped by 6 bases and J by 5 bases, with 28 bases between them. Here the CDR3 reads CASSQTVAGMSKGTEAFF. CDR3 DNA: TGTGCCAGCTCCCAAACCGTAGCAGGAATGAGTAAGGGAACTGAAGCTTTCTTT.

This clone was seen a handful of times. The CDR3 spells CASSPQGWDNQPQHF. CDR3 nucleotides: TGTGCCAGCAGCCCCCAGGGGTGGGACAATCAGCCCCAGCATTTT. This rearrangement joins TRBV9 to TRBJ1-5, with D possibly being TRBD1 (6 bases). Germline V gene sequence: CDR1 SGDLS, CDR2 YYNGEE. CDR3 size: 15 residues. V lost 4 bases and J 3 bases, leaving 14 bases between the germline ends.

This chain's CDR3 is CASSRPIKHGDTQYF. CDR3 in DNA: TGTGCCAGTAGTCGACCAATCAAACACGGTGATACGCAGTATTTT. The chain employs TRBV19 and TRBJ2-3; D unclear. Germline values: CDR1 LNHDA, CDR2 SQIVND (reference sequence). Trimming stripped 5 bases from V and 6 bases from J, with 18 bases between. The CDR3 runs 15 residues.

The rearrangement links TRBV5-1 to TRBJ1-3; no reliable D call. CDR3 length equals 15 residues. CDR1 is SGHRS, CDR2 YFSETQ, per germline. Trimming left V 0 bases short and J 0 bases short, with 7 bases between. The CDR3 nucleotides read TGCGCCAGCAGCTTGGTGGGGAGCTCTGGAAACACCATATATTTT. This codes for CASSLVGSSGNTIYF.

The J gene is TRBJ2-3, the V gene TRBV4-3, with 12 bases that match TRBD2. This CDR3 has 18 amino acids. V dropped 3 bases and J dropped 2; count of bases not matched to a gene: 9. Germline loops: CDR1 LGHNA, CDR2 YSLEER. The CDR3 region has the DNA TGCGCCAGCAGCCATCCTAGCGGGAGGGCCCTCGACACAGATACGCAGTATTTT. Its protein is CASSHPSGRALDTDTQYF.

This clone was seen only once. The V and J genes are TRBV5-5 and TRBJ2-5, with D possibly TRBD2 on 5 matching bases. Germline lookup yields CDR1 SGHKS and CDR2 YYEKEE (reference sequence). The CDR3 has 11 amino acids. Trimming shortened V by 4 bases and J by 9 bases, and 10 bases separated the two germline ends. CDR3 in amino acids: CASSLPAAQYF. The CDR3, as DNA: TGTGCCAGCAGCCTCCCAGCGGCCCAGTACTTC.

The chain has TRBV6-1 and TRBJ2-3, with D possibly TRBD2 on 6 matching bases. Germline loops: CDR1 MNHNS, CDR2 SASEGT. V was clipped by 0 bases and J by 0 bases, with 13 bases between them. This CDR3 comprises 17 residues. The CDR3 spells CASSEALSGASTDTQYF. The DNA of the CDR3 is TGTGCCAGCAGTGAAGCGCTTAGCGGAGCTAGCACAGATACGCAGTATTTT.

The CDR3 loop reads CASSFPQEETQYF. Here the CDR3 DNA reads TGCGCCAGCAGTTTCCCGCAGGAAGAGACCCAGTACTTC. The chain is built from TRBV5-1 and TRBJ2-5; D is unresolved. Germline values: CDR1 SGHRS, CDR2 YFSETQ. The CDR3 has 13 residues. Trimming shortened V by 5 bases and J by 3 bases, and 11 bases separated the two germline ends.